This paragraph reports one T cell receptor beta chain. The data were obtained in a study of blood T cell repertoires in COVID-19. Background on the study: In each case, the material was cDNA or gDNA derived from T cells, B-cell-depleted T cells, or PBMCs.

As handled by the study authors: Amplification from reference gene primers served as the basis for estimated nucleated cell counts. Using immunoSEQ multiplex PCR, the repertoire was profiled, and TCRdb retains in-frame clones only, with some absent. The D gene and trimming were derived from the DNA, and the V and J assignments and clone size from that table. The sample carries about 42,000 clones, 70% to 90% recorded once. CDR1 is MNHEY, CDR2 SVGAGI, per germline. This CDR3 has 14 residues. With V trimmed by 8 bases and J by 6 bases, 12 bases remained unmatched. This receptor was obtained from a man between 70 and 80 years old with acute or convalescent COVID-19. Sample: peripheral blood. This chain uses TRBV6-5 with TRBJ2-7; 8 bases match TRBD2. The CDR3 coding sequence is TGTGCCAGCGGCAGGGGACTAGGGTTCTCCGAGCAGTACTTC. Amino acid sequence: CASGRGLGFSEQYF.